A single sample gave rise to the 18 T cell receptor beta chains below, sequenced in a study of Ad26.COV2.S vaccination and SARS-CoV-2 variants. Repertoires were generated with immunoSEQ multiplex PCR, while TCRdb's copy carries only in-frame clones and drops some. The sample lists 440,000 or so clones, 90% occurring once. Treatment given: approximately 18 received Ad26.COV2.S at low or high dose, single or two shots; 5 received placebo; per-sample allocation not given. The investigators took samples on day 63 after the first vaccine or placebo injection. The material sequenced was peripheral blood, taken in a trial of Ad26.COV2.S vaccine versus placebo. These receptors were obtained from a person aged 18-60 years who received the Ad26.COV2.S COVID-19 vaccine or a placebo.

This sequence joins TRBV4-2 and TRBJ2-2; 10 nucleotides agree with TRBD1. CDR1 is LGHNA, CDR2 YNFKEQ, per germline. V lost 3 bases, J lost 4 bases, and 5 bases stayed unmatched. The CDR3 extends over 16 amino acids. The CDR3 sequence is CASSHRQGAGTGELFF. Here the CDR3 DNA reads TGTGCCAGCAGCCACAGACAGGGGGCAGGCACCGGGGAGCTGTTTTTT.

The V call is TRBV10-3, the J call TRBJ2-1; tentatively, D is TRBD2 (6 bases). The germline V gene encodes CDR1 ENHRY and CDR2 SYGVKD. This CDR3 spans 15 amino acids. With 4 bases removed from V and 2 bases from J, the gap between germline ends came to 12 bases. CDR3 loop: CAISARGPPYNEQFF. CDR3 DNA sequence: TGTGCCATCAGTGCGCGGGGCCCTCCCTACAATGAGCAGTTCTTC.

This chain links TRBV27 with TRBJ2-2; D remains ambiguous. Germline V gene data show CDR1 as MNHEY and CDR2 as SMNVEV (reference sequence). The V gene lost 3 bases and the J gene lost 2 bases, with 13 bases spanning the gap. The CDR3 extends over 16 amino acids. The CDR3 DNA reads TGTGCCAGCAGTTTTCGAGAGACAACAAACACCGGGGAGCTGTTTTTT. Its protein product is CASSFRETTNTGELFF.

The chain's CDR3 is CASSGGTSGKYYNEQFF. The CDR3 nucleotides read TGTGCCAGCAGCGGAGGGACTAGCGGAAAATACTACAATGAGCAGTTCTTC. The V call is TRBV9, the J call TRBJ2-1; 11 bases match TRBD2. This CDR3 comprises 17 residues. CDR1 SGDLS and CDR2 YYNGEE come from the germline V gene. The V segment lost 3 bases and the J segment 3 bases; nucleotides outside the gene matches: 8.

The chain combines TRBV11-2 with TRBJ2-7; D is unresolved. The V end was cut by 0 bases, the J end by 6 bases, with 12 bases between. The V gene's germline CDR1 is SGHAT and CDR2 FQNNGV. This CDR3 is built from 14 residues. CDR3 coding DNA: TGTGCCAGCAGCTTAGAGGGAAGATCTTCCGAGCAGTACTTC. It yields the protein CASSLEGRSSEQYF.

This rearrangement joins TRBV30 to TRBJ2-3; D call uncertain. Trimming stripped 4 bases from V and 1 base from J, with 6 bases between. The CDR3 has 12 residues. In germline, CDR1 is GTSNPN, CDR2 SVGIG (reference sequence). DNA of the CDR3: TGTGCCTGGATCACCTGCACAGATACGCAGTATTTT. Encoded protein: CAWITCTDTQYF.

The CDR3 DNA sequence: TGTGCCGGGGACAGGGGAGGTACTAATGAAAAACTGTTTTTT. Protein sequence: CAGDRGGTNEKLFF. The V gene is TRBV30, the J gene TRBJ1-4; the match to TRBD1 covers 10 bases. The CDR3 sequence is 14 residues long. Trimming cost V 8 bases and J 2 bases; bases outside gene matches: 5. Germline V gene sequence: CDR1 GTSNPN, CDR2 SVGIG (reference sequence).

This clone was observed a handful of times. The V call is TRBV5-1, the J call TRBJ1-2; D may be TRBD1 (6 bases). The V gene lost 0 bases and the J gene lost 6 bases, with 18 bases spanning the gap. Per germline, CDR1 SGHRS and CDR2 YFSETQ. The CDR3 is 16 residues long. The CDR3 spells CASSLDRGRTAHGYTF. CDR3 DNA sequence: TGCGCCAGCAGCTTGGATCGTGGTAGGACAGCTCATGGCTACACCTTC. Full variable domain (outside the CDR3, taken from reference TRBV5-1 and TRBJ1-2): KAGVTQTPRYLIKTRGQQVTLSCSPISGHRSVSWYQQTPGQGLQFLFEYFSETQRNKGNFPGRFSGRQFSNSRSEMNVSTLELGDSALYLCASSLDRGRTAHGYTFGSGTRLTVV.

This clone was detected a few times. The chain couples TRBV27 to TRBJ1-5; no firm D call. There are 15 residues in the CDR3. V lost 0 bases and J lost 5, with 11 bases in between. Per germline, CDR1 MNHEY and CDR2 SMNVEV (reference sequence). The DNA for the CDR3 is TGTGCCAGCAGTTTATCGGCGCATATTTATCAGCCCCAGCATTTT. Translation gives CASSLSAHIYQPQHF.

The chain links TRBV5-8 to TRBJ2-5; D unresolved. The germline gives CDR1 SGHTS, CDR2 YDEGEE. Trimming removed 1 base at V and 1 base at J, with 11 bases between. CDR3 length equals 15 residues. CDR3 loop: CASSLSHATQETQYF. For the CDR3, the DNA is TGTGCCAGCAGCTTGAGTCACGCGACCCAAGAGACCCAGTACTTC.

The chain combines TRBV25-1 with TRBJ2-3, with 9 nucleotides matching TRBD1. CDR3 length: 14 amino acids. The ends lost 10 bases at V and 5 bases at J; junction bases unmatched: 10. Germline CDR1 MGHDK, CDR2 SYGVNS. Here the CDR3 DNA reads TGTGCCACCCAAGACAGGGGGGCTGTAGATACGCAGTATTTT. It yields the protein CATQDRGAVDTQYF.

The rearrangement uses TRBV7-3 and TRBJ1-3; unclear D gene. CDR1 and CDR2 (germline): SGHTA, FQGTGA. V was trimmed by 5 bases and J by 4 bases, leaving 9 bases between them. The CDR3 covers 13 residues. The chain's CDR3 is CASSRTAGNTIYF. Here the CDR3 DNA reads TGTGCCAGCAGCAGGACCGCCGGAAACACCATATATTTT.

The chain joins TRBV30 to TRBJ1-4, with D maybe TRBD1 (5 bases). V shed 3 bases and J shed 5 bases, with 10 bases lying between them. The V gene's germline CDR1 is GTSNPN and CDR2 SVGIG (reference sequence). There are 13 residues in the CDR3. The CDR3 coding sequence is TGTGCCTGGAGCGCCCGGGGGAATGAAAAACTGTTTTTT. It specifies CAWSARGNEKLFF. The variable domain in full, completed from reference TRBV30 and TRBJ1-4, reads SQTIHQWPATLVQPVGSPLSLECTVEGTSNPNLYWYRQAAGRGLQLLFYSVGIGQISSEVPQNLSASRPQDRQFILSSKKLLLSDSGFYLCAWSARGNEKLFFGSGTQLSVL.

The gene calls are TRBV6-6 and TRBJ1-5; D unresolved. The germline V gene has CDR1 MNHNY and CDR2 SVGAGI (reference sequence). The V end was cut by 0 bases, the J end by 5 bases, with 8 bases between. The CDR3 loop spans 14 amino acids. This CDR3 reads CASSYSTDYQPQHF. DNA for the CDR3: TGTGCCAGCAGTTACTCGACCGATTATCAGCCCCAGCATTTT.

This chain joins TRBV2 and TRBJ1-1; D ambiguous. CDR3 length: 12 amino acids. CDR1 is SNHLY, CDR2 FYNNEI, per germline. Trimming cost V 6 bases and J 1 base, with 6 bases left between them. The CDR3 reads CASRWGNTEAFF. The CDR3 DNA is TGTGCCAGCAGATGGGGGAACACTGAAGCTTTCTTT.

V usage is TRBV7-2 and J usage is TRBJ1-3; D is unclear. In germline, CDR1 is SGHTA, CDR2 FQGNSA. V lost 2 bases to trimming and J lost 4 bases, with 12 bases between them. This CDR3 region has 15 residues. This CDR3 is CASSLRGPTGNTIYF. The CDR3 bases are TGTGCCAGCAGCTTACGAGGGCCCACAGGAAACACCATATATTTT.

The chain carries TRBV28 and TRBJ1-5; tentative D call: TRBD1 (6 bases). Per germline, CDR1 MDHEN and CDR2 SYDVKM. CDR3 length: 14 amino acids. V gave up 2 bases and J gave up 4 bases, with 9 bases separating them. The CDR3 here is CASSLGQKNQPQHF. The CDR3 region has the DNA TGTGCCAGCAGTTTAGGACAGAAAAATCAGCCCCAGCATTTT.

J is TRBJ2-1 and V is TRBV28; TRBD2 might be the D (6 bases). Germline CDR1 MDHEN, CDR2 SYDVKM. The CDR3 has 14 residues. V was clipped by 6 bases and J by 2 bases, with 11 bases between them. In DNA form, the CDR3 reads TGTGCCAGCAGGTGGGGGGAGCCCTACAATGAGCAGTTCTTC. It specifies CASRWGEPYNEQFF.